A single sample is the source of the 27 T cell receptor beta chains below, sequenced in a study of T cell responses to AZD1222 COVID-19 vaccine. Method: immunoSEQ multiplex PCR; TCRdb's copy keeps in-frame clones and lacks some. The profile shows over 100,000 clones, around nine tenths of them singletons. The specimen was peripheral blood, collected on day 0 of AZD1222 vaccination. The receptors were sampled from an adult in good health.

The chain employs TRBV7-9 and TRBJ1-4, with a weak D call TRBD1 (5 bases). The CDR3 covers 16 residues. Trimming pared 0 bases from V and 10 bases from J, leaving 18 bases between. The germline V gene encodes CDR1 SEHNR and CDR2 FQNEAQ (reference sequence). Here the CDR3 DNA reads TGTGCCAGCAGCTTAGCCCGGGACTCTCCGTCTAGAAAACTGTTTTTT. This translates into CASSLARDSPSRKLFF.

CDR3 sequence reads: CASRETSYNEQFF. The CDR3 nucleotides read TGTGCCAGCAGGGAGACCTCCTACAATGAGCAGTTCTTC. The chain couples TRBV2 to TRBJ2-1; D call uncertain. Trimming shortened V by 6 bases and J by 0 bases, and 6 bases separated the two germline ends. Germline CDR1 reads SNHLY; CDR2 reads FYNNEI. This CDR3 has 13 residues.

The genes are TRBV30 and TRBJ2-2; 8 bases are shared with TRBD1. The CDR3 covers 17 residues. V shed 1 base and J 4 bases; nucleotides not matched to a gene: 11. The germline V gene has CDR1 GTSNPN and CDR2 SVGIG (reference sequence). The CDR3 DNA reads as TGTGCCTGGAGTGGGGGGTCAGGGGGCCGAAGCACCGGGGAGCTGTTTTTT. Residues: CAWSGGSGGRSTGELFF. The entire variable domain, with the rest obtained from reference TRBV30 and TRBJ2-2, is as follows: SQTIHQWPATLVQPVGSPLSLECTVEGTSNPNLYWYRQAAGRGLQLLFYSVGIGQISSEVPQNLSASRPQDRQFILSSKKLLLSDSGFYLCAWSGGSGGRSTGELFFGEGSRLTVL.

The rearrangement uses TRBV3-1 (or the pseudogene TRBV3-2) and TRBJ2-1; D is perhaps TRBD1 (5 bases). The CDR3 length is 14 residues. V lost 1 base and J lost 7, with 11 bases in between. Germline lookup yields CDR1 LGHDT and CDR2 YNNKEL (reference sequence). The CDR3 spells CASSQVSYRNEQFF. CDR3 bases: TGTGCCAGCAGCCAAGTCTCCTACAGGAATGAGCAGTTCTTC.

The chain is built from TRBV5-6 and TRBJ2-1, with D maybe TRBD2 (6 bases). The germline V gene has CDR1 SGHDT and CDR2 YYEEEE. The V and J ends lost 0 bases and 4 bases respectively, with 11 bases between them. The CDR3 contains 15 residues. CDR3 nucleotides: TGTGCCAGCAGCTTGGGAAGGACTACTTACAATGAGCAGTTCTTC. Residues: CASSLGRTTYNEQFF.

As DNA, the CDR3 is TGTGCCAGCAGTGAAGCGAACAGGGATGGCTACACCTTC. Translating it yields CASSEANRDGYTF. This sequence joins TRBV2 and TRBJ1-2, with D perhaps matching TRBD1 (6 bases). Germline assignment: CDR1 SNHLY and CDR2 FYNNEI. The CDR3 contains 13 residues. V gave up 0 bases and J gave up 6 bases, with 8 bases separating them.

This clone was observed a handful of times. Other nucleotide sequences in the sample specify the same CDR3. V is TRBV29-1 and J is TRBJ1-5; D remains unclear. Trimming left V 4 bases short and J 4 bases short, with 8 bases between. The germline V gene encodes CDR1 SQVTM and CDR2 ANQGSEA. The CDR3 consists of 12 residues. Written as DNA, the CDR3 is TGCAGCGTTGGTGGAGGAAATCAGCCCCAGCATTTT. Its protein is CSVGGGNQPQHF.

The gene calls are TRBV5-1 and TRBJ2-7, with D perhaps TRBD2 (5 bases). Germline V gene data show CDR1 as SGHRS and CDR2 as YFSETQ. Trimming took off 2 bases at V and 3 bases at J, with 9 bases between the two ends. This CDR3 is 13 amino acids long. CDR3 residues: CASSFGLGYEQYF. The CDR3, as DNA: TGCGCCAGCAGCTTCGGACTGGGCTACGAGCAGTACTTC.

This clone was detected once. The V call is TRBV6-2 or TRBV6-3, the J call TRBJ1-2; no firm D call. V dropped 5 bases and J dropped 1 base, with 8 bases sitting between them. Germline CDR1 and CDR2: MNHEY and SVGEGT. This CDR3 has 13 residues. The CDR3 coding sequence is TGTGCCAGCAGTCTACAGAATAACTATGGCTACACCTTC. This encodes CASSLQNNYGYTF.

There are a few counts of this clone. The rearrangement links TRBV7-9 to TRBJ2-7; unclear D gene. The V end lost 0 bases, the J end lost 5 bases, and 14 bases lay between the germline ends. Per the germline V gene, CDR1 is SEHNR and CDR2 is FQNEAQ (reference sequence). The CDR3 runs to 15 residues. Written as DNA, the CDR3 is TGTGCCAGCAGCTTAGCCCCCCGGCAAGCTCACGAGCAGTACTTC. It is translated as CASSLAPRQAHEQYF.

The chain has TRBV6-2 or TRBV6-3 and TRBJ1-1; TRBD1 aligns across 7 bases. The germline V gene encodes CDR1 MNHEY and CDR2 SVGEGT. V shed 0 bases, J shed 4 bases, and the junction held 2 bases outside the gene matches. The CDR3 extends over 14 amino acids. CDR3 sequence (DNA): TGTGCCAGCAGTTACTCGTCAGGGGGCACTGAAGCTTTCTTT. Its protein is CASSYSSGGTEAFF.

This clone was picked up a small number of times. The chain employs TRBV5-1 and TRBJ2-5; D is unclear. The V end lost 0 bases, the J end lost 5 bases, and 14 bases lay between the germline ends. The CDR3 has 15 amino acids. Germline-derived CDR1 and CDR2 are SGHRS and YFSETQ. The CDR3 DNA reads TGCGCCAGCAGCTTGGGGGTCAGCTCGTCGGAGACCCAGTACTTC. Its translation is CASSLGVSSSETQYF.

This sequence joins TRBV10-3 and TRBJ2-1; D possibly matches TRBD1 or TRBD2 (5 bases each). The V end lost 6 bases, the J end lost 2 bases, and 17 bases lay between the germline ends. The germline V gene has CDR1 ENHRY and CDR2 SYGVKD. The CDR3 has 16 residues. CDR3 amino acids: CAISGPGTQTYNEQFF. The DNA of the CDR3 is TGTGCCATCAGCGGACCCGGGACGCAGACCTACAATGAGCAGTTCTTC.

The chain employs TRBV15 and TRBJ1-1; TRBD1 might be the D (5 bases). The germline CDR1 and CDR2 sequences are LNHNV and YYDKDF (reference sequence). Trimming pared 5 bases from V and 4 bases from J, leaving 17 bases between. The CDR3 sequence is 15 residues long. The CDR3 sequence is CATSPGRTGGTEAFF. The DNA of the CDR3 is TGTGCCACCAGCCCTGGGCGTACTGGGGGCACTGAAGCTTTCTTT.

CDR3 in DNA: TGTGCCAGCAGCTTATTTACAGAGAACACTGAAGCTTTCTTT. This codes for CASSLFTENTEAFF. V usage is TRBV11-2 and J usage is TRBJ1-1; D is unclear. The CDR3 consists of 14 residues. Germline values: CDR1 SGHAT, CDR2 FQNNGV. V lost 2 bases, J lost 1 base, and 8 bases lay in between.

V gene TRBV7-2 combines with J gene TRBJ2-7; TRBD2 matches 11 bases. The ends lost 5 bases at V and 5 bases at J; junction bases unmatched: 11. The germline V gene encodes CDR1 SGHTA and CDR2 FQGNSA. The CDR3 is made up of 16 amino acids. CDR3 sequence reads: CASSQIAGGPGHEQYF. CDR3 DNA: TGTGCCAGCAGCCAAATAGCGGGGGGGCCTGGACACGAGCAGTACTTC.

The chain uses TRBV7-8 and TRBJ1-2; D is unresolved. V was shortened by 1 base and J by 1 base, with 10 bases between the two germline ends. Germline-derived CDR1 and CDR2 are SGHVS and FQNEAQ. This CDR3 comprises 15 residues. CDR3 sequence reads: CASSLGASYNYGYTF. CDR3 sequence (DNA): TGTGCCAGCAGCTTAGGGGCCAGCTATAACTATGGCTACACCTTC.

This clone appeared a single time. This chain links TRBV21-1 with TRBJ1-5; the D call TRBD1 from the table was never checked on the DNA. TRBV21-1 is a pseudogene locus. The CDR3 is 14 amino acids. DNA for the CDR3: TGTGCCAGCAGCGCCGACAGGAACAATCAGCCCCAGCATTTT. This gives the protein CASSADRNNQPQHF.

There are a few counts of this clone. In DNA, the CDR3 is TGTGCCAGTAGTATCTCTAGCGGGAGGTCCGATGAGCAGTTCTTC. It is translated as CASSISSGRSDEQFF. The chain links TRBV19 to TRBJ2-1; 11 nucleotides line up with TRBD2. Per the germline V gene, CDR1 is LNHDA and CDR2 is SQIVND (reference sequence). J was trimmed by 8 bases and V by 3 bases; bases with no gene match: 6. The CDR3 runs 15 residues.

The rearrangement links TRBV6-1 to TRBJ2-7; 9 bases line up with TRBD1. Trimming cost V 0 bases and J 4 bases; bases outside gene matches: 4. The length of the CDR3 is 15 residues. Germline V gene data show CDR1 as MNHNS and CDR2 as SASEGT. The CDR3: CASSEAIGQGYEQYV. CDR3 sequence (DNA): TGTGCCAGCAGTGAAGCCATAGGACAGGGGTACGAGCAGTACGTC.

The chain uses TRBV6-1 and TRBJ1-1; 11 bases map to TRBD1. The V gene's germline CDR1 is MNHNS and CDR2 SASEGT. CDR3 length: 16 amino acids. V lost 2 bases, J lost 10 bases, and 12 bases stayed unmatched. The CDR3 here is CASSERASQGTGGAFF. The CDR3 coding sequence is TGTGCCAGCAGTGAAAGGGCATCACAAGGGACAGGGGGAGCTTTCTTT.

The rearrangement links TRBV6-2 or TRBV6-3 to TRBJ2-5; D remains unclear. The ends were cut back, 0 bases at V and 7 bases at J, with 6 bases in the middle. There are 12 residues in the CDR3. Germline CDR1 reads MNHEY; CDR2 reads SVGEGT. In nucleotides, the CDR3 is TGTGCCAGCAGTTACTCGACGGGGACCCAGTACTTC. Protein sequence: CASSYSTGTQYF.

The rearrangement joins TRBV7-9 to TRBJ2-5; D remains unclear. Germline CDR1 reads SEHNR; CDR2 reads FQNEAQ (reference sequence). The CDR3 loop spans 13 amino acids. V lost 2 bases, J lost 2 bases, and 6 bases lay in between. The CDR3, as DNA: TGTGCCAGCAGCTTATACGGACAAGAGACCCAGTACTTC. This gives the protein CASSLYGQETQYF.

The gene calls are TRBV5-1 and TRBJ2-5; 11 nucleotides agree with TRBD2. Unmatched junction bases numbered 6, after V lost 3 bases and J lost 5 bases. Looked up from germline, CDR1 is SGHRS and CDR2 is YFSETQ. The CDR3 sequence is 15 residues long. CDR3 bases: TGCGCCAGCAGCTCCACTAGCGGGGGTGAGGAGACCCAGTACTTC. It translates to CASSSTSGGEETQYF.

This chain connects TRBV27 to TRBJ1-2, with 7 bases that match TRBD1. The CDR3 has 12 residues. V shed 8 bases, J shed 4 bases, and the junction held 4 bases outside the gene matches. CDR1 and CDR2 (germline): MNHEY, SMNVEV (reference sequence). CDR3: CASLDRVYGYTF. DNA of the CDR3: TGTGCCAGCCTCGACAGGGTCTATGGCTACACCTTC.

The table lists this clone with a count of one. This chain links TRBV6-2 or TRBV6-3 with TRBJ2-7; a possible D gene is TRBD1 (6 bases). This CDR3 spans 14 amino acids. CDR1 is MNHEY, CDR2 SVGEGT, per germline. V was shortened by 4 bases and J by 4 bases, with 14 bases between the two germline ends. The CDR3 spells CASSSPGQSYEQYF. DNA for the CDR3: TGTGCCAGCAGTTCCCCTGGACAGTCTTACGAGCAGTACTTC.

The V gene is TRBV11-1, the J gene TRBJ1-2; 7 bases are a match to TRBD1. With V trimmed by 5 bases and J by 8 bases, 11 bases remained unmatched. The CDR3 runs 14 residues. Germline V gene sequence: CDR1 SGHAT, CDR2 FQDESV (reference sequence). CDR3 coding DNA: TGTGCCAGCAGCCGATCTTTACAGGGGCGCGGCTACACCTTC. Translating gives CASSRSLQGRGYTF.